This TCR beta chain was captured by sequencing in a study of blood T cell repertoires in COVID-19. In the study overall: PBMCs, B-cell-depleted T cells, or T cells were the source of the cDNA or gDNA that made up the material.

Germline CDR1 reads SGHVS; CDR2 reads FNYEAQ. The trim removed 1 base at V and 6 bases at J, leaving 6 bases unmatched. The CDR3 is 14 amino acids. Original data processing: Reference gene primer amplification gave estimated nucleated cell counts. Profiling relied on immunoSEQ multiplex PCR, and the TCRdb table lists in-frame clones only, not all of them. The DNA gave D and trimming, while V, J and clone size come from that table. In the table there are hundreds of thousands of clones, more than 75% of which are singletons. Sequenced input: peripheral blood. The sequence came from a man between 65 and 85 years old with acute or convalescent COVID-19. V is TRBV7-6 and J is TRBJ2-7; 7 positions agree with TRBD2. In nucleotides, the CDR3 is TGTGCCAGCAGCTTAGTATGGGACTACGGCGAGCAGTACTTC. The encoded protein is CASSLVWDYGEQYF.